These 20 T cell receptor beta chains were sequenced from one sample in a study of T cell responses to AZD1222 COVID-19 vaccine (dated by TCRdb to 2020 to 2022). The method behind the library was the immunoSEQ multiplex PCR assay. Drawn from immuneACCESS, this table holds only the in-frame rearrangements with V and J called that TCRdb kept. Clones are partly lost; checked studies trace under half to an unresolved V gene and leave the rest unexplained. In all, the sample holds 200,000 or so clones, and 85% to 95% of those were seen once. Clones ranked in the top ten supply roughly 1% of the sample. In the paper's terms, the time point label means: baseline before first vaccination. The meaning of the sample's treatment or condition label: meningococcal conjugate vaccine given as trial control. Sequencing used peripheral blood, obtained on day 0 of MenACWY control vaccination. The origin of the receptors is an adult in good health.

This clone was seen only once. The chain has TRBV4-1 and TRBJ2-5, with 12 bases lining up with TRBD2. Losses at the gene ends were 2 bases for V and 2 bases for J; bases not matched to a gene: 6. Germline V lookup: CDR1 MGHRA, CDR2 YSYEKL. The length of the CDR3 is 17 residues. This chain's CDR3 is CASSQRVLAGGQETQYF. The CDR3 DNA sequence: TGCGCCAGCAGCCAAAGGGTCCTAGCGGGGGGGCAAGAGACCCAGTACTTC.

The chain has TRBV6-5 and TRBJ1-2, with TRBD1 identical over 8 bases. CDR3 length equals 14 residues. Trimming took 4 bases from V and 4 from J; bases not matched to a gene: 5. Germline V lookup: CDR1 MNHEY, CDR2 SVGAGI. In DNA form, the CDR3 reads TGTGCCAGCAGTTCTGGACAGGGAGTCTATGGCTACACCTTC. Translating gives CASSSGQGVYGYTF.

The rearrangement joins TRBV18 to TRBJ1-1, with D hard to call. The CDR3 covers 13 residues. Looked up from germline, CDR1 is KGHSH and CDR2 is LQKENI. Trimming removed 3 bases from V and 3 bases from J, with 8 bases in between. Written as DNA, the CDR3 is TGTGCCAGCTCACCCGGCGCGGACACTGAAGCTTTCTTT. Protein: CASSPGADTEAFF.

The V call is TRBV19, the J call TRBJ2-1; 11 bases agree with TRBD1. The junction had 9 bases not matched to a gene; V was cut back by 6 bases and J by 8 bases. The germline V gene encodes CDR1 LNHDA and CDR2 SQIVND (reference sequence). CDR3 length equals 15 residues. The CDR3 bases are TGTGCCAGTAGGTCCCCAGGGACAGGGGGGGATGAGCAGTTCTTC. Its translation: CASRSPGTGGDEQFF.

CDR3: CASSSDRVNYGYTF. CDR3 bases: TGTGCCAGTAGTTCGGACAGGGTCAACTATGGCTACACCTTC. The V and J genes are TRBV19 and TRBJ1-2; TRBD1 matches at 8 bases. The CDR3 is 14 amino acids. The ends lost 5 bases at V and 2 bases at J; junction bases unmatched: 4. CDR1 LNHDA and CDR2 SQIVND come from the germline V gene (reference sequence).

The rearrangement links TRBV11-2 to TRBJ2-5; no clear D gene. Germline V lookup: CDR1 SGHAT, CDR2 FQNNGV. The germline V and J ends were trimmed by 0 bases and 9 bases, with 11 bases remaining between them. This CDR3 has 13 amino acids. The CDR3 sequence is CASSLEGPAPQYF. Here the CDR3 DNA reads TGTGCCAGCAGCTTAGAAGGTCCTGCTCCCCAGTACTTC.

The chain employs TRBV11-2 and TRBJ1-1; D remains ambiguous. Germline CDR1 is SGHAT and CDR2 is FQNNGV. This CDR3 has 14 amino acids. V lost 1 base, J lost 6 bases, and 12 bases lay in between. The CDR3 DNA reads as TGTGCCAGCAGCTTAGGTAGGCAAAGTGCTGAAGCTTTCTTT. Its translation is CASSLGRQSAEAFF.

The CDR3 protein is CASSGGQGWAFF. The CDR3 DNA reads TGTGCCAGCAGTGGGGGACAGGGGTGGGCTTTCTTT. The rearrangement joins TRBV6-6 to TRBJ1-1, with 10 bases fitting TRBD1. CDR1 and CDR2 from the germline V gene are MNHNY and SVGAGI (reference sequence). With V trimmed by 5 bases and J by 11 bases, 5 bases remained unmatched. The CDR3 spans 12 residues.

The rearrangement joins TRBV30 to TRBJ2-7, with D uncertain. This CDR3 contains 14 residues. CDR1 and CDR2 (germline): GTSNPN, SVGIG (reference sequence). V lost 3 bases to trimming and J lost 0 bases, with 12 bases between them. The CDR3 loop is CAWRGAVASYEQYF. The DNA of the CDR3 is TGTGCCTGGAGAGGAGCTGTAGCCTCCTACGAGCAGTACTTC.

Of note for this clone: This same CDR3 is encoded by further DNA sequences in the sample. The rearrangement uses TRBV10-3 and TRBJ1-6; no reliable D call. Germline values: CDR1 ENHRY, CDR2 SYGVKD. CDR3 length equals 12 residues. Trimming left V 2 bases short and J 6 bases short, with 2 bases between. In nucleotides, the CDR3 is TGTGCCATCAGTGAGCCTAATTCACCCCTCCACTTT. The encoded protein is CAISEPNSPLHF.

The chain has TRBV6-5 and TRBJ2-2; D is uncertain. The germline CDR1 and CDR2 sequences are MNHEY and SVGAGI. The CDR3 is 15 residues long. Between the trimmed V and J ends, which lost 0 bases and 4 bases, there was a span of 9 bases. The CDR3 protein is CASSYSIWATGELFF. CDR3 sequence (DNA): TGTGCCAGCAGTTACTCGATTTGGGCCACCGGGGAGCTGTTTTTT.

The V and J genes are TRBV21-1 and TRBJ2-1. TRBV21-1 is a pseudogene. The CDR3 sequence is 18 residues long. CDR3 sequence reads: CASSRTNRTSGSYNEQFF. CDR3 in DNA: TGTGCCAGCAGCAGAACCAATAGGACGTCCGGCTCCTACAATGAGCAGTTCTTC.

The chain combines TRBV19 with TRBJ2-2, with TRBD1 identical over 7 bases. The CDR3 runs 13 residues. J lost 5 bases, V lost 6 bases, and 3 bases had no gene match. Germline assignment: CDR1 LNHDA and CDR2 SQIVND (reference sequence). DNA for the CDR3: TGTGCCAGTAGCACAGGGGTAACCGGGGAGCTGTTTTTT. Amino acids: CASSTGVTGELFF.

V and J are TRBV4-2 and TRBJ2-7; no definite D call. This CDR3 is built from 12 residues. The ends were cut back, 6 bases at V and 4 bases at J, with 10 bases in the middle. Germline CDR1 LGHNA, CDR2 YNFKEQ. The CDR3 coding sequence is TGTGCCAGCAGTCTGGACCGGTACGAGCAGTACTTC. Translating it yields CASSLDRYEQYF.

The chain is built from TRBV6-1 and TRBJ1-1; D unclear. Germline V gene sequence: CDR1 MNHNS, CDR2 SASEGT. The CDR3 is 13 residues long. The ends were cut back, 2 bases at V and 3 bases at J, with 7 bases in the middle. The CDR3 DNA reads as TGTGCCAGCAGTGAATCGGGGTACACTGAAGCTTTCTTT. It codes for CASSESGYTEAFF.

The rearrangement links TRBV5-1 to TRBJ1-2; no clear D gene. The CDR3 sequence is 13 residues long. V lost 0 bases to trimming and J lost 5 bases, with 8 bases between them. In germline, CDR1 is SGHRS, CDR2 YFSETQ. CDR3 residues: CASSLGHFYGYTF. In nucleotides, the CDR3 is TGCGCCAGCAGCTTGGGACACTTTTATGGCTACACCTTC. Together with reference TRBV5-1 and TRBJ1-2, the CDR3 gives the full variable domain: KAGVTQTPRYLIKTRGQQVTLSCSPISGHRSVSWYQQTPGQGLQFLFEYFSETQRNKGNFPGRFSGRQFSNSRSEMNVSTLELGDSALYLCASSLGHFYGYTFGSGTRLTVV.

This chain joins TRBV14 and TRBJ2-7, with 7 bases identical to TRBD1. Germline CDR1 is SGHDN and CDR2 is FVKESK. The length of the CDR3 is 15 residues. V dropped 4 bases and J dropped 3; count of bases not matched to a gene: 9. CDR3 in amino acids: CASSPPGQFFYEQYF. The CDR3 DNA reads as TGTGCCAGCAGCCCACCGGGACAGTTCTTCTACGAGCAGTACTTC.

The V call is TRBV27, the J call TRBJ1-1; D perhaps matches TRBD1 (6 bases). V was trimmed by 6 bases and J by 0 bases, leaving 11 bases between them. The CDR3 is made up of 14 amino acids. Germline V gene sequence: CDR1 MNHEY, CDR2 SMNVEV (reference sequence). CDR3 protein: CASRKTGMNTEAFF. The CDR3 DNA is TGTGCCAGCAGAAAGACAGGAATGAACACTGAAGCTTTCTTT.

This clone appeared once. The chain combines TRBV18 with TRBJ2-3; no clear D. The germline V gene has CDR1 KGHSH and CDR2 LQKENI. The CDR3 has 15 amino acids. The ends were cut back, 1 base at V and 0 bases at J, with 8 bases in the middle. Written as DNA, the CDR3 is TGTGCCAGCTCACCACAGGGCGCCAGCACAGATACGCAGTATTTT. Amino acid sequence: CASSPQGASTDTQYF.

CDR3 loop: CASTQQGVRETQYF. CDR3 bases: TGTGCCAGCACCCAACAAGGGGTCAGGGAGACCCAGTACTTC. The J gene is TRBJ2-5, the V gene TRBV2, with D possibly matching TRBD1 (5 bases). The length of the CDR3 is 14 residues. Germline V gene lookup returns CDR1 SNHLY and CDR2 FYNNEI. V was shortened by 7 bases and J by 5 bases, with 17 bases between the two germline ends.